The rows below give T cell receptor beta chains drawn from one sample of a study of regulatory T cells in long-lasting Graves disease. One entry per CDR3 protein results from TCRdb running MiXCR on the multiplex PCR reads. The sample records roughly 430,000 distinct CDR3 sequences, roughly 21% being singletons. This material consisted of peripheral blood mononuclear cells (PBMCs), taken when the disease was refractory, from a patient treated with antithyroid drugs. These receptors originate from a female donor with Graves disease. Both conserved end residues are part of each CDR3. The order of the fields is V gene, J gene, D gene, clone size, CDR3 DNA, CDR3 protein. A D gene is named only where the DNA matches it firmly. Clone size is shown for a subset of rows, as once, few, many or a class of expanded clone.

v_call: TRBV27; j_call: TRBJ1-6; d_call: TRBD1; clone_size: many; cdr3_nt: TGTGCCAGCAGTTACGGACAGGGAGGTTCACCCCTCCACTTT; cdr3_aa: CASSYGQGGSPLHF
v_call: TRBV6-2/TRBV6-3; j_call: TRBJ2-7; d_call: NA; clone_size: NA; cdr3_nt: TGTGCCAGCCGCAGGATAGGATACGAGCAGTACTTC; cdr3_aa: CASRRIGYEQYF
v_call: TRBV28; j_call: TRBJ1-3; d_call: NA; clone_size: many; cdr3_nt: TGTGCCAGCAGTTTAGGCGGCGTCACTGGAAACACCATATATTTT; cdr3_aa: CASSLGGVTGNTIYF
v_call: TRBV4-2; j_call: TRBJ2-2; d_call: TRBD1; clone_size: few; cdr3_nt: TGTGCCAGCAGCCCCCGGACAGGGTGGAACACCGGGGAGCTGTTTTTT; cdr3_aa: CASSPRTGWNTGELFF
v_call: TRBV7-8; j_call: TRBJ2-4; d_call: NA; clone_size: NA; cdr3_nt: TGTGCCAGCAGCTACGACAATACAGAAAACATTCAGTACTTC; cdr3_aa: CASSYDNTENIQYF
v_call: TRBV24-1; j_call: TRBJ2-1; d_call: TRBD2; clone_size: NA; cdr3_nt: TGTGCCACCAGTGATTCAGAGGGACTAGCGGACCACAATGAGCAGTTCTTC; cdr3_aa: CATSDSEGLADHNEQFF
v_call: TRBV6-2/TRBV6-3; j_call: TRBJ2-5; d_call: NA; clone_size: few; cdr3_nt: TGTGCCAGCAGTTACGGAATCGGGACCCAGTACTTC; cdr3_aa: CASSYGIGTQYF
v_call: TRBV19; j_call: TRBJ2-7; d_call: NA; clone_size: NA; cdr3_nt: TGTGCCAGTAGACAGGGCAGGGGACAAAACTTACGATGCGAGCAGTACTTC; cdr3_aa: CASRQGRGQNLRCEQYF
v_call: TRBV20-1; j_call: TRBJ2-5; d_call: TRBD2; clone_size: many; cdr3_nt: TGCAGTGCAAGGGGATCGGGACTAGCGAACCAAGAGACCCAGTACTTC; cdr3_aa: CSARGSGLANQETQYF
v_call: TRBV5-5; j_call: TRBJ2-7; d_call: NA; clone_size: NA; cdr3_nt: TGTGCCAGCAGCTTAGAATTCTCCTACGAGCAGTACTTC; cdr3_aa: CASSLEFSYEQYF
v_call: TRBV20-1; j_call: TRBJ2-3; d_call: NA; clone_size: NA; cdr3_nt: TGCAGTGCTCGGGAGCTAGCTCGGACAGATACGCAGTATTTT; cdr3_aa: CSARELARTDTQYF
v_call: TRBV27; j_call: TRBJ2-5; d_call: NA; clone_size: NA; cdr3_nt: TGTGCCAGCAGGAGGGTTGGAGAGACCCAGTACTTC; cdr3_aa: CASRRVGETQYF
v_call: TRBV20-1; j_call: TRBJ2-2; d_call: TRBD2; clone_size: NA; cdr3_nt: TGCAGTGCTAGGGCTAGCGGGAGCACCGGGGAGCTGTTTTTT; cdr3_aa: CSARASGSTGELFF
v_call: TRBV19; j_call: TRBJ1-1; d_call: TRBD1; clone_size: few; cdr3_nt: TGTGCCAGCCGTAAACCGGGACAGCAGAACACTGAAGCTTTCTTT; cdr3_aa: CASRKPGQQNTEAFF
v_call: TRBV3-1; j_call: TRBJ2-7; d_call: TRBD1; clone_size: few; cdr3_nt: TGTGCCAGCAGCCACCCGGGACAGGGCTACGAGCAGTACTTC; cdr3_aa: CASSHPGQGYEQYF
v_call: TRBV5-1; j_call: TRBJ2-2; d_call: TRBD2; clone_size: many; cdr3_nt: TGCGCCAGCAGCTTGGTCCCGGGGGGATTCGGAACGGCCGGGGAGCTGTTTTTT; cdr3_aa: CASSLVPGGFGTAGELFF
v_call: TRBV7-9; j_call: TRBJ2-4; d_call: NA; clone_size: few; cdr3_nt: TGTGCCAGCACCGGGCCTAGAAACATTCAGTACTTC; cdr3_aa: CASTGPRNIQYF
v_call: TRBV2; j_call: TRBJ1-5; d_call: NA; clone_size: many; cdr3_nt: TGTGCCAGCAGTGTAAGGCACTTAAATCAGCCCCAGCATTTT; cdr3_aa: CASSVRHLNQPQHF
v_call: TRBV5-1; j_call: TRBJ2-3; d_call: NA; clone_size: once; cdr3_nt: TGCGCCAGCAGCTCCTCAAGGTCAGATACGCAGTATTTT; cdr3_aa: CASSSSRSDTQYF
v_call: TRBV7-3; j_call: TRBJ2-3; d_call: NA; clone_size: few; cdr3_nt: TGTGCCAGCAGCTTGACCCCTACAGATACGCAGTATTTT; cdr3_aa: CASSLTPTDTQYF
v_call: TRBV28; j_call: TRBJ1-2; d_call: NA; clone_size: many; cdr3_nt: TGTGCCAGCACCGTGACTAATTTTTATGGCTACACCTTC; cdr3_aa: CASTVTNFYGYTF
v_call: TRBV2; j_call: TRBJ2-6; d_call: NA; clone_size: many; cdr3_nt: TGTGCCAGCAGTGATGGGCCTGGGGCCAACGTCCTGACTTTC; cdr3_aa: CASSDGPGANVLTF
v_call: TRBV28; j_call: TRBJ2-7; d_call: NA; clone_size: many; cdr3_nt: TGTGCCAGCAGCTGGCCAACTACCGGGACACTTTCCTACGAGCAGTACTTC; cdr3_aa: CASSWPTTGTLSYEQYF
v_call: TRBV7-6; j_call: TRBJ1-1; d_call: NA; clone_size: NA; cdr3_nt: TGTGCCAGCTCGAACTCCCTCTCAGCTACGTCCACTGAAGCTTTCTTT; cdr3_aa: CASSNSLSATSTEAFF
v_call: TRBV28; j_call: TRBJ2-5; d_call: TRBD2; clone_size: once; cdr3_nt: TGTGCCAGCACCCTGACTAGCGGAGGCCCCCTGGAGCAGTACTTC; cdr3_aa: CASTLTSGGPLEQYF
v_call: TRBV12-3/TRBV12-4; j_call: TRBJ2-3; d_call: TRBD1; clone_size: NA; cdr3_nt: TGTGCCAGCAGGTCCCCGGGACAGAGCACAGATACGCAGTATTTT; cdr3_aa: CASRSPGQSTDTQYF
v_call: TRBV19; j_call: TRBJ1-5; d_call: TRBD1; clone_size: few; cdr3_nt: TGTGCCAGTAGTCTAAGCGGGACAGGGTATCAGCCCCAGCATTTT; cdr3_aa: CASSLSGTGYQPQHF
v_call: TRBV10-2; j_call: TRBJ1-1; d_call: NA; clone_size: few; cdr3_nt: TGCGCCAGCAGACAGGGAGTTTACACTGAAGCTTTCTTT; cdr3_aa: CASRQGVYTEAFF
v_call: TRBV11-3; j_call: TRBJ1-2; d_call: NA; clone_size: NA; cdr3_nt: TGTGCCAGCACCTTAGATCACACCTCGTATGGCTACACCTTC; cdr3_aa: CASTLDHTSYGYTF
v_call: TRBV5-6; j_call: TRBJ2-3; d_call: NA; clone_size: NA; cdr3_nt: TGTGCCAGCAGCTCTCGAACAGGGTCCGATACGCAGTATTTT; cdr3_aa: CASSSRTGSDTQYF
v_call: TRBV28; j_call: TRBJ2-6; d_call: TRBD2; clone_size: many; cdr3_nt: TGTGCCAGTATAGCGGGAGTGGGATCTGGGGCCAACGTCCTGACTTTC; cdr3_aa: CASIAGVGSGANVLTF
v_call: TRBV20-1; j_call: TRBJ2-7; d_call: NA; clone_size: NA; cdr3_nt: TGCAGTGGGAGGGTGGGACAGAATTTATACGAGCAGTACTTC; cdr3_aa: CSGRVGQNLYEQYF
v_call: TRBV5-1; j_call: TRBJ2-7; d_call: NA; clone_size: few; cdr3_nt: TGCGCCAGCAGCCAGGGTCACAGGGTCGACGAGCAGTACTTC; cdr3_aa: CASSQGHRVDEQYF
v_call: TRBV7-2; j_call: TRBJ2-7; d_call: TRBD2; clone_size: NA; cdr3_nt: TGTGCCAGCAGCTTTTTACTAGCGGGAGGGCCGGGAGGCGAGCAGTACTTC; cdr3_aa: CASSFLLAGGPGGEQYF
v_call: TRBV6-1; j_call: TRBJ2-1; d_call: TRBD2; clone_size: few; cdr3_nt: TGTGCCAGCAGAGACGGGGGGAAAGGGAATGAGCAGTTCTTC; cdr3_aa: CASRDGGKGNEQFF
v_call: TRBV6-1; j_call: TRBJ1-1; d_call: NA; clone_size: NA; cdr3_nt: TGTGCCAGCAGTGAATGGGGATACACTGAAGCTTTCTTT; cdr3_aa: CASSEWGYTEAFF
v_call: TRBV27; j_call: TRBJ2-1; d_call: TRBD1; clone_size: NA; cdr3_nt: TGTGCCAGCAGTGCTCCGACAGGGAAGCAGTTCTTC; cdr3_aa: CASSAPTGKQFF
v_call: TRBV5-1; j_call: TRBJ2-5; d_call: NA; clone_size: few; cdr3_nt: TGCGCCAGCAGCTTGGAAGTGGGAAGAGGGGCAGAGACCCAGTACTTC; cdr3_aa: CASSLEVGRGAETQYF
v_call: TRBV28; j_call: TRBJ1-2; d_call: TRBD1; clone_size: few; cdr3_nt: TGTGCCAGCAGTTTATTGCGCAGGGGGTATGGCTACACCTTC; cdr3_aa: CASSLLRRGYGYTF
v_call: TRBV28; j_call: TRBJ1-2; d_call: NA; clone_size: many; cdr3_nt: TGTGCCAGCACCCGGGTGGTGCAAGCCCTAGGCTACACCTTC; cdr3_aa: CASTRVVQALGYTF
v_call: TRBV11-1; j_call: TRBJ2-7; d_call: NA; clone_size: NA; cdr3_nt: TGTGCCAGCAGCTTGCAGCCTCGCTCCTACGAGCAGTACTTC; cdr3_aa: CASSLQPRSYEQYF
v_call: TRBV3-1; j_call: TRBJ2-7; d_call: TRBD2; clone_size: NA; cdr3_nt: TGTGCCAGCAGCCTGGGGCTGAGCGGGAGATTGGACGAGCAGTACTTC; cdr3_aa: CASSLGLSGRLDEQYF
v_call: TRBV15; j_call: TRBJ1-5; d_call: NA; clone_size: few; cdr3_nt: TGTGCCACCAGCAGAGGTAGAACCCAAATCAGCAATCAGCCCCAGCATTTT; cdr3_aa: CATSRGRTQISNQPQHF
v_call: TRBV4-1; j_call: TRBJ2-7; d_call: TRBD2; clone_size: NA; cdr3_nt: TGCGCCAGCAGCCCAAGAGGCCTAGCGGGAGCCGAGCAGTACTTC; cdr3_aa: CASSPRGLAGAEQYF
v_call: TRBV7-7; j_call: TRBJ2-2; d_call: TRBD2; clone_size: NA; cdr3_nt: TGTGCTAGCAGCCTCTCTAGCGGAAGCGCCGGGGAGCTGTTTTTT; cdr3_aa: CASSLSSGSAGELFF
v_call: TRBV27; j_call: TRBJ2-7; d_call: NA; clone_size: few; cdr3_nt: TGTGCCAGCAGCGGTGGGGGACCGGCCTACGAGCAGTACTTC; cdr3_aa: CASSGGGPAYEQYF
v_call: TRBV7-7; j_call: TRBJ2-5; d_call: TRBD1; clone_size: NA; cdr3_nt: TGTGCTAGCAGCACCGACAGGGCGTCAGGGGAGACCCAGTACTTC; cdr3_aa: CASSTDRASGETQYF
v_call: TRBV6-9; j_call: TRBJ1-4; d_call: NA; clone_size: NA; cdr3_nt: TGTGCCAGCAGTTACGTCCTTTCAAGAAATGAAAAACTGTTTTTT; cdr3_aa: CASSYVLSRNEKLFF
v_call: TRBV6-1; j_call: TRBJ2-7; d_call: NA; clone_size: NA; cdr3_nt: TGTGCCAGCACTGTTGGATTCCTCTACGAGCAGTACTTC; cdr3_aa: CASTVGFLYEQYF
v_call: TRBV2; j_call: TRBJ2-7; d_call: NA; clone_size: many; cdr3_nt: TGTGCCAGCAGTCCCAGCCTAAAACCGCAGTACTTC; cdr3_aa: CASSPSLKPQYF
v_call: TRBV6-1; j_call: TRBJ1-2; d_call: NA; clone_size: many; cdr3_nt: TGTGCCAGCAGTGAAGACTTCACGGGATTCTTC; cdr3_aa: CASSEDFTGFF
v_call: TRBV11-2; j_call: TRBJ2-5; d_call: NA; clone_size: many; cdr3_nt: TGTGCCAGCAGACGGGAGCTCGGAGAGACCCAGTACTTC; cdr3_aa: CASRRELGETQYF
v_call: TRBV28; j_call: TRBJ1-6; d_call: NA; clone_size: few; cdr3_nt: TGTGCCAGCACCTTTGCCGCCGGGGGGTTAAATTCACCCCTCCACTTT; cdr3_aa: CASTFAAGGLNSPLHF